Following are 7 T cell receptor beta chains from one sample sequenced in a study of T cells in Graves' hyperthyroidism and ophthalmopathy. There were TCR beta CDR3 regions amplified from RNA transcripts. HTBI primers drove first-round RT-PCR of the TCR CDR3. From the multiplex PCR reads, TCRdb called clonotypes with MiXCR, one entry per CDR3 protein. The table shows hundreds of thousands of distinct CDR3 sequences, with more than 30% occurring only once. The material sequenced was blood. These receptors all stem from a man younger than 30 with Graves' hyperthyroidism.

This clonotype has ten or more counts. The rearrangement links TRBV7-2 to TRBJ1-3; possibly TRBD1 for D (5 bases). Germline assignment: CDR1 SGHTA and CDR2 FQGNSA. Trimming removed 5 bases at V and 3 bases at J, with 11 bases between. The CDR3 loop spans 14 amino acids. The CDR3 region is CASSPGARGNTIYF. The DNA for the CDR3 is TGTGCCAGCAGCCCTGGGGCCCGTGGAAACACCATATATTTT.

This clonotype was detected only a few times. The J gene is TRBJ2-7, the V gene TRBV6-5; D is ambiguous. V was cut by 0 bases and J by 6 bases, with 15 bases left in between. Germline CDR1 reads MNHEY; CDR2 reads SVGAGI. The CDR3 runs to 15 residues. The CDR3 sequence is CASSYSYRASVEQYF. In DNA, the CDR3 is TGTGCCAGCAGTTACTCCTACCGGGCCTCCGTCGAGCAGTACTTC.

There are many counts of this clonotype. The chain is built from TRBV20-1 and TRBJ2-6, with TRBD1 as a possible D gene (5 bases). Germline V gene data show CDR1 as DFQATT and CDR2 as SNEGSKA (reference sequence). The CDR3 is 15 residues long. The germline V and J ends were trimmed by 0 bases and 4 bases, with 10 bases remaining between them. CDR3 sequence: CSARDPGYGANVLTF. The CDR3, as DNA: TGCAGTGCTAGAGATCCAGGGTACGGGGCCAACGTCCTGACTTTC.

Details on this clonotype: One junction end disagrees with the germline gene, perhaps due to a read error. The chain couples TRBV10-2 to TRBJ2-5; no clear D gene. CDR1 and CDR2 (germline): WSHSY, SAAADI. The CDR3 is made up of 13 amino acids. CDR3 protein: CASSYPPGQTQYF. DNA of the CDR3: TGTGCCAGCAGCTACCCGCCCGGACAGACCCAGTACTTC.

This chain links TRBV9 with TRBJ1-1, with TRBD1 identical over 7 bases. The CDR3 contains 17 residues. After removal of 4 bases from V and 1 base from J, the junction contained 13 bases not matched to a gene. From germline, CDR1 is SGDLS and CDR2 YYNGEE. This CDR3 is CASSRRGTEPENTEAFF. DNA of the CDR3: TGTGCCAGCAGCCGGAGGGGGACAGAGCCCGAGAACACTGAAGCTTTCTTT.

This clonotype was found many times. The rearrangement links TRBV20-1 to TRBJ2-7; possible D gene TRBD2, 5 bases. The CDR3 loop spans 13 amino acids. The V and J ends lost 1 base and 3 bases respectively, with 10 bases between them. Germline loops: CDR1 DFQATT, CDR2 SNEGSKA (reference sequence). CDR3 sequence: CSARVGGYYEQYF. CDR3 DNA sequence: TGCAGTGCTAGAGTCGGCGGGTACTACGAGCAGTACTTC.

The gene calls are TRBV20-1 and TRBJ1-5, with D unresolved. Germline CDR1 and CDR2: DFQATT and SNEGSKA (reference sequence). V was cut by 0 bases and J by 1 base, with 10 bases left in between. The CDR3 has 15 residues. The CDR3 nucleotides are TGCAGTGCTAGAGACCCGAACAGCAGCAATCAGCCCCAGCATTTT. This codes for CSARDPNSSNQPQHF.